Sequencing of this T cell receptor beta chain was carried out in a study of blood T cell repertoires in COVID-19. V was trimmed by 5 bases and J by 2 bases, leaving 4 bases between them. This CDR3 is built from 11 residues. In germline, CDR1 is ENHRY, CDR2 SYGVKD. Cohorts were determined from participant-reported clinical history. Methods used by the authors: Estimated nucleated cell counts came from reference gene primer amplification. Method: immunoSEQ multiplex PCR; TCRdb's copy keeps in-frame clones and lacks some. V, J and clone size reflect that table, while D and trimming were determined from the DNA. The table includes around 300,000 clones, over 75% detected once. This clone came up once.

Sequenced material: PBMCs or T cells enriched from blood (not recorded which). The chain recombines TRBV10-3 with TRBJ2-7; D gene unclear. The source is a young woman who had recovered from COVID-19. CDR3 in amino acids: CAISQAYEQYF. CDR3 DNA: TGTGCCATCAGTCAGGCCTACGAGCAGTACTTC.